The 21 T cell receptor beta chains below all came from one sample that was sequenced in a study of T cells after yellow fever vaccination. TCRdb ran MiXCR on the 5' RACE reads and lists one entry per CDR3 protein. The sample lists about 73,000 distinct CDR3 sequences; around 7% were seen once. The sample was CD8+ T cells sorted from PBMCs, taken on the day of the yellow fever booster vaccination. The receptors were gathered from a man aged 25 to 40 who received the YFV17D yellow fever vaccine.

A single count supports this clonotype. J is TRBJ1-1 and V is TRBV2; maybe TRBD1 (5 bases). The CDR3 length is 16 residues. Germline CDR1 SNHLY, CDR2 FYNNEI. V gave up 2 bases and J gave up 6 bases, with 19 bases separating them. CDR3 DNA: TGTGCCAGCAGTGAATCGGTTGGGACGATCCCCCCTGAAGCTTTCTTT. Translation gives CASSESVGTIPPEAFF.

This clonotype was seen at least ten times. The V call is TRBV6-5, the J call TRBJ2-5; D remains ambiguous. The CDR3 is 11 residues long. The germline V gene has CDR1 MNHEY and CDR2 SVGAGI. V lost 6 bases, J lost 5 bases, and 7 bases lay in between. The CDR3 sequence: CASRDTETQYF. CDR3 nucleotides: TGTGCCAGCAGAGACACGGAGACCCAGTACTTC.

Note on this clonotype: Mismatch with germline at one junction end may stem from a read error. The rearrangement uses TRBV19 and TRBJ2-7; D might be TRBD1 (5 bases). This CDR3 is built from 12 residues. Germline CDR1 reads LNHDA; CDR2 reads SQIVND (reference sequence). The CDR3 bases are TGTGCCAGTTCCCAGGGATCCTACAAGCAGTACTTC. Protein: CASSQGSYKQYF.

This clonotype was counted at least ten times. The rearrangement uses TRBV10-3 and TRBJ2-1; no firm D call. Germline CDR1 and CDR2: ENHRY and SYGVKD. The ends were cut back, 0 bases at V and 9 bases at J, with 6 bases in the middle. This CDR3 spans 12 amino acids. CDR3 protein: CAISESIIEQFF. The CDR3 nucleotides are TGTGCCATCAGTGAGTCGATTATTGAGCAGTTCTTC.

This clonotype came up a few times. The rearrangement links TRBV23-1 to TRBJ1-5; no reliable D call. TRBV23-1 is sorted into the ORF group, with uncertain function. The CDR3 contains 14 residues. Trimming took off 5 bases at V and 3 bases at J, with 11 bases between the two ends. This CDR3 is CASSAERTNQPQHF. The CDR3 DNA is TGCGCCAGCAGTGCGGAGAGGACCAATCAGCCCCAGCATTTT.

Only a few counts were recorded for this clonotype. The chain uses TRBV20-1 and TRBJ2-7, with a weak D call TRBD1 (5 bases). The CDR3 extends over 13 amino acids. Looked up from germline, CDR1 is DFQATT and CDR2 is SNEGSKA (reference sequence). V was trimmed by 2 bases and J by 3 bases, leaving 11 bases between them. CDR3 in DNA: TGCAGTGCTAGACGTGGGGCAGACTACGAGCAGTACTTC. Translating gives CSARRGADYEQYF.

This clonotype was recorded a few times. This sequence joins TRBV7-2 and TRBJ2-7, with D perhaps TRBD1 (6 bases). The CDR3 has 17 residues. Per the germline V gene, CDR1 is SGHTA and CDR2 is FQGNSA. V was pared by 1 base and J by 3 bases, with 19 bases between. The CDR3 DNA sequence: TGTGCCAGCAGCTTAGGGGAATACGGGACAAGAGTCTACGAGCAGTACTTC. Residues: CASSLGEYGTRVYEQYF.

This chain uses TRBV23-1 with TRBJ2-2, with D tentatively TRBD2 (5 bases). TRBV23-1 is known as an ORF, though its function is uncertain. Trimming removed 1 base at V and 5 bases at J, with 17 bases between. The CDR3 has 17 residues. In DNA form, the CDR3 reads TGCGCCAGCAGTCAATTGTGTCTAGCTTCGGGAACCGGGGAGCTGTTTTTT. The encoded protein is CASSQLCLASGTGELFF.

V gene TRBV14 combines with J gene TRBJ2-5; D might be TRBD1 (6 bases). The CDR3 extends over 15 amino acids. V lost 7 bases and J lost 5, with 20 bases in between. CDR1 SGHDN and CDR2 FVKESK come from the germline V gene. The CDR3 region has the DNA TGTGCCAGCACCCCGGGACATCAAAATGGGGAGACCCAGTACTTC. This translates into CASTPGHQNGETQYF. Based on the CDR3 plus reference TRBV14 and TRBJ2-5, the full variable domain is EAGVTQFPSHSVIEKGQTVTLRCDPISGHDNLYWYRRVMGKEIKFLLHFVKESKQDESGMPNNRFLAERTGGTYSTLKVQPAELEDSGVYFCASTPGHQNGETQYFGPGTRLLVL.

This clonotype was counted at least ten times. The V gene is TRBV5-6, the J gene TRBJ2-7; no clear D. The CDR3 runs to 13 residues. V was cut by 4 bases and J by 3 bases, with 11 bases left in between. Germline values: CDR1 SGHDT, CDR2 YYEEEE. The CDR3 here is CASSLRADYEQYF. The CDR3 nucleotides are TGTGCCAGCAGCCTCCGGGCAGACTACGAGCAGTACTTC.

V usage is TRBV6-5 and J usage is TRBJ2-2; D gene uncertain. The CDR3 runs 12 residues. Germline lookup yields CDR1 MNHEY and CDR2 SVGAGI. V dropped 7 bases and J dropped 2 bases, with 5 bases sitting between them. The CDR3 spells CASTANTGELFF. The CDR3 coding sequence is TGTGCCAGCACAGCCAACACCGGGGAGCTGTTTTTT.

This rearrangement joins TRBV11-2 to TRBJ2-1; the D gene could be TRBD1 or TRBD2 (7 bases each). Trimming took off 10 bases at V and 6 bases at J, with 19 bases between the two ends. The CDR3 sequence is 14 residues long. Germline CDR1 and CDR2: SGHAT and FQNNGV. The CDR3 sequence is CATPGGGAANEQFF. CDR3 sequence (DNA): TGTGCCACCCCAGGGGGGGGCGCGGCCAATGAGCAGTTCTTC. Drawing the rest from reference TRBV11-2 and TRBJ2-1, the complete variable domain is EAGVAQSPRYKIIEKRQSVAFWCNPISGHATLYWYQQILGQGPKLLIQFQNNGVVDDSQLPKDRFSAERLKGVDSTLKIQPAKLEDSAVYLCATPGGGAANEQFFGPGTRLTVL.

The table lists this clonotype with many counts. The V call is TRBV7-8, the J call TRBJ2-7; TRBD1 matches 10 bases. Trimming removed 1 base from V and 5 bases from J; junction bases left unmatched: 5. The CDR3 has 15 residues. Germline V gives CDR1 SGHVS, CDR2 FQNEAQ. This CDR3 is CASSLEGQGSHEQYF. CDR3 nucleotide sequence: TGTGCCAGCAGCTTAGAGGGACAGGGGTCACACGAGCAGTACTTC.

On this clonotype itself: This sequence may be a read error, since a much larger clone differs from it by one base. This chain links TRBV7-8 with TRBJ2-5, with 8 bases that match TRBD2. Per germline, CDR1 SGHVS and CDR2 FQNEAQ. V lost 3 bases and J lost 6; bases outside the gene matches: 6. This CDR3 comprises 14 residues. The CDR3 region has the DNA TGTGCCAGCAGCTTCCCGGGAGGGCATCAGACCCAGTACTTC. It is translated as CASSFPGGHQTQYF.

The rearrangement uses TRBV27 and TRBJ2-1; TRBD2 is a possible D gene (6 bases). This CDR3 comprises 17 residues. V was clipped by 4 bases and J by 0 bases, with 16 bases between them. CDR1 is MNHEY, CDR2 SMNVEV, per germline (reference sequence). The DNA of the CDR3 is TGTGCCAGCAGTTCTTTAGCGGTTAAGAGCTCCTACAATGAGCAGTTCTTC. Translated, it gives CASSSLAVKSSYNEQFF.

The rearrangement joins TRBV5-1 to TRBJ2-7; 9 bases are a match to TRBD1. V trimming: 3 bases; J trimming: 4 bases; junction bases outside the gene matches: 5. Germline CDR1 SGHRS, CDR2 YFSETQ. The CDR3 runs to 14 residues. The CDR3 DNA is TGCGCCAGCAGCTCCGGGACAGGGACATACGAGCAGTACTTC. Encoded protein: CASSSGTGTYEQYF.

This clonotype was counted a few times. The chain is built from TRBV14 and TRBJ1-6; 9 nucleotides align to TRBD1. Per the germline V gene, CDR1 is SGHDN and CDR2 is FVKESK. The CDR3 is 16 amino acids. Trimming took 4 bases from V and 7 from J; bases not matched to a gene: 8. The CDR3 DNA reads TGTGCCAGCAGCCTTCCGGGACAGGGAGGCAATTCACCCCTCCACTTT. It encodes CASSLPGQGGNSPLHF.

This chain connects TRBV4-3 to TRBJ2-7; a possible D gene is TRBD2 (5 bases). The CDR3 is 15 amino acids. Deletions cut 0 bases from V and 6 bases from J, with 15 bases between. Germline V gene sequence: CDR1 LGHNA, CDR2 YSLEER. CDR3 DNA sequence: TGCGCCAGCAGCCAAGATTCAGCTAGCTTAGGCGAGCAGTACTTC. Translation gives CASSQDSASLGEQYF.

Only a few counts were recorded for this clonotype. V and J are TRBV6-1 and TRBJ2-7; 9 bases map to TRBD1. The V and J ends lost 10 bases and 0 bases, in that order; junction bases with no gene match: 4. The V gene's germline CDR1 is MNHNS and CDR2 SASEGT. This CDR3 region has 13 residues. Here the CDR3 DNA reads TGTGCCACCAGGGGACAGGGCTCCTACGAGCAGTACTTC. It specifies CATRGQGSYEQYF.

This clonotype was counted many times. This chain joins TRBV29-1 and TRBJ1-2, with D possibly matching TRBD1 (6 bases). V gave up 3 bases and J gave up 6 bases, with 17 bases separating them. The CDR3 totals 14 residues. CDR1 and CDR2 from the germline V gene are SQVTM and ANQGSEA. CDR3 protein: CSVDLAGDKNGYTF. DNA of the CDR3: TGCAGCGTTGATCTCGCCGGGGACAAAAATGGCTACACCTTC.

This clonotype was seen only a few times. V usage is TRBV10-2 and J usage is TRBJ2-1; unclear D gene. V dropped 6 bases and J dropped 2 bases, with 5 bases sitting between them. This CDR3 is 12 amino acids long. CDR1 WSHSY and CDR2 SAAADI come from the germline V gene. The CDR3 bases are TGCGCCAGCAGCTCGACCTACAATGAGCAGTTCTTC. Translation gives CASSSTYNEQFF.